This entry concerns a single T cell receptor (beta chain). As yet, its antigen is unknown. Method: immunoSEQ multiplex PCR; TCRdb's copy keeps in-frame clones and lacks some. The table has about 130,000 clones, nearly 95% seen once. V was clipped by 4 bases and J by 4 bases, with 13 bases between them. The CDR3 contains 14 residues. Germline CDR1 SGHTA, CDR2 FQGNSA. The entry originates in a study of graft-versus-host responses after intestinal transplantation. Whole-study results and caveats: Early after transplant, HvG declines were associated with peak levels of circulating GvH clones.

The V gene is TRBV7-2, the J gene TRBJ1-1; possibly TRBD1 for D (6 bases). Specimen: unstimulated CD4+ T cells sorted from spleen or lymph node cells, collected before intestinal transplant. The origin of this receptor is a human donor who received an intestinal transplant. The CDR3 DNA sequence: TGTGCCAGCAGCTCTCCACAGGGAATCACTGAAGCTTTCTTT. This encodes CASSSPQGITEAFF.